The 7 T cell receptor beta chains given below trace back to one sample, sequenced in a study of CD8 T cells in Susac syndrome. Reverse transcription used roughly 0.5 to 1 ug RNA and random hexamers. TCRdb reprocessed the immunoSEQ multiplex PCR reads with MiXCR, giving one entry per CDR3 protein. Altogether about 150,000 distinct CDR3 sequences are present, approximately 94% being singletons, with the ten largest covering around 0.21%. The material sequenced was CD8+ T cells from PBMCs. Receptors were obtained from a human donor with multiple sclerosis.

This sequence joins TRBV30 and TRBJ1-2; D might be TRBD1 (6 bases). Deletions cut 8 bases from V and 6 bases from J, with 7 bases between. The CDR3 loop spans 9 amino acids. Germline V CDR1 and CDR2: GTSNPN, SVGIG (reference sequence). Here the CDR3 reads CAEGDGYTF. In nucleotides, the CDR3 is TGTGCCGAGGGGGATGGCTACACCTTC.

The chain has TRBV19 and TRBJ2-5; D is unclear. Per germline, CDR1 LNHDA and CDR2 SQIVND (reference sequence). V was trimmed by 4 bases and J by 0 bases, leaving 9 bases between them. The CDR3 has 14 amino acids. CDR3 DNA: TGTGCCAGTAGTAGTGAGGCCTACCAAGAGACCCAGTACTTC. The encoded protein is CASSSEAYQETQYF.

The chain is built from TRBV30 and TRBJ1-1; no firm D call. There are 11 residues in the CDR3. Germline V gene sequence: CDR1 GTSNPN, CDR2 SVGIG (reference sequence). V lost 5 bases and J lost 1, with 5 bases in between. For the CDR3, the DNA is TGTGCCTGGGGGAGGAACACTGAAGCTTTCTTT. It encodes CAWGRNTEAFF. The full variable domain, its missing parts supplied by reference TRBV30 and TRBJ1-1, is SQTIHQWPATLVQPVGSPLSLECTVEGTSNPNLYWYRQAAGRGLQLLFYSVGIGQISSEVPQNLSASRPQDRQFILSSKKLLLSDSGFYLCAWGRNTEAFFGQGTRLTVV.

The chain combines TRBV10-3 with TRBJ2-5, with D maybe TRBD2 (6 bases). Between the trimmed V and J ends, which lost 9 bases and 5 bases, there was a span of 16 bases. Germline V gene lookup returns CDR1 ENHRY and CDR2 SYGVKD. The CDR3 has 13 amino acids. CDR3 DNA sequence: TGTGCCATTGGAGGAGGGGAGGACGAGACCCAGTACTTC. Translated, it gives CAIGGGEDETQYF.

V usage is TRBV6-5 and J usage is TRBJ2-5; TRBD1 might be the D (6 bases). With 1 base removed from V and 2 bases from J, the gap between germline ends came to 11 bases. The CDR3 runs 15 residues. Germline V gene lookup returns CDR1 MNHEY and CDR2 SVGAGI. CDR3 sequence (DNA): TGTGCCAGCAGTTACTTGGGGCAGGGGCAAGAGACCCAGTACTTC. It yields the protein CASSYLGQGQETQYF.

The chain carries TRBV2 and TRBJ2-5; D not resolved. The V end was cut by 3 bases, the J end by 4 bases, with 12 bases between. CDR1 and CDR2 (germline): SNHLY, FYNNEI. This CDR3 comprises 14 residues. The CDR3 coding sequence is TGTGCCAGCAGTGATACCCGGACCGGAGAGACCCAGTACTTC. This translates into CASSDTRTGETQYF.

This clonotype was detected only once. This chain links TRBV7-6 with TRBJ2-1; 11 bases fit TRBD2. V gave up 6 bases and J gave up 3 bases; unmatched junction bases: 13. This CDR3 has 18 residues. Germline V CDR1 and CDR2: SGHVS, FNYEAQ. The CDR3 here is CASSFKSSGTSGYNEQFF. The CDR3 nucleotides are TGTGCCAGCAGTTTCAAATCGTCCGGGACTAGCGGCTACAATGAGCAGTTCTTC.